This T cell receptor (beta chain) was obtained from a study of read filtering for tumor transcriptome and immune sequencing. Study background: Among patients, roughly 17 were male and approximately 15 female, aged 47 to 80 (mean about 72).

This library used about 400 ng RNA and molecular barcoded adaptors spanning alpha/delta and beta/gamma chains. One entry per CDR3 protein results from TCRdb running MiXCR on the reads. Here the sample spans tens of thousands of distinct CDR3 sequences, roughly an eighth being singletons. Sampling of bone marrow took place during active disease in every patient. The CDR3 is 11 residues long. CDR1 and CDR2 (germline): GTSNPN, SVGIG (reference sequence). V was cut by 4 bases and J by 6 bases, with 9 bases left in between. This clonotype was observed at least ten times. Source material: a population of CD138-negative cells sorted from bone marrow. This receptor was obtained from a donor aged 40 or older with multiple myeloma. This chain links TRBV30 with TRBJ1-1; possible D gene TRBD1, 5 bases. The CDR3 sequence: CAWTRGAEAFF. The CDR3 DNA sequence: TGTGCCTGGACCCGGGGGGCTGAAGCTTTCTTT.